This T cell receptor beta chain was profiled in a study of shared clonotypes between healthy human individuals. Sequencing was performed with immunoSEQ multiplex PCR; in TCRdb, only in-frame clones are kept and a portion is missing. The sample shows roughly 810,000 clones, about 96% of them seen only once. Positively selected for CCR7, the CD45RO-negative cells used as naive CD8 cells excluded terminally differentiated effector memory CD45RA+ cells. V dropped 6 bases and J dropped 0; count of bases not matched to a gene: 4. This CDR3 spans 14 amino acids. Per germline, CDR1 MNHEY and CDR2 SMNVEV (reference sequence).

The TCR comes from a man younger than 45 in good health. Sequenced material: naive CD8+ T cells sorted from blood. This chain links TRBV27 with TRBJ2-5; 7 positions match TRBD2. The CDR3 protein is CASSPSGHQETQYF. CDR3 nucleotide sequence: TGTGCCAGCAGCCCTAGCGGACACCAAGAGACCCAGTACTTC.